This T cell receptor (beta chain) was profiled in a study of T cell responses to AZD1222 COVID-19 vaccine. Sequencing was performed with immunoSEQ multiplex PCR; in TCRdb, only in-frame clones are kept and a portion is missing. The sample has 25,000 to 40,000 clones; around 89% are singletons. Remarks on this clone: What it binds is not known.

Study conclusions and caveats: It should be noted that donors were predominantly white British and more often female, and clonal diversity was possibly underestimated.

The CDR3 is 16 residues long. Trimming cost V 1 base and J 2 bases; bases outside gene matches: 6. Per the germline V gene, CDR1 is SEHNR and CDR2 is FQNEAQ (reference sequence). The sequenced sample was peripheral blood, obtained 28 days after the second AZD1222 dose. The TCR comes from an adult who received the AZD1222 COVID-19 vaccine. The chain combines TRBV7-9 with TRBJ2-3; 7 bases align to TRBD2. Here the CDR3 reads CASSLGSSGYTDTQYF. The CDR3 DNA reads TGTGCCAGCAGCTTAGGTTCTAGCGGTTACACAGATACGCAGTATTTT.